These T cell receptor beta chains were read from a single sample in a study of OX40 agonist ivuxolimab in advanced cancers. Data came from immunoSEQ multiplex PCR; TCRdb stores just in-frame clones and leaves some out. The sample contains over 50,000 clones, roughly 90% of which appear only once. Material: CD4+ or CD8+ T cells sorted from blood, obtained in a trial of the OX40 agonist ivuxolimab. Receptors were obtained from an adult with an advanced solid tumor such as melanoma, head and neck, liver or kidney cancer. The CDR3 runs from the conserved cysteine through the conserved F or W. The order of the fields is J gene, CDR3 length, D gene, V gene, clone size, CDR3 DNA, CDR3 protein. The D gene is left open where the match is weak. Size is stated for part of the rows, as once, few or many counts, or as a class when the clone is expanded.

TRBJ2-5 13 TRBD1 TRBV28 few TGTGCCAGTCAACAGGGGCGGCAAGAGACCCAGTACTTC CASQQGRQETQYF
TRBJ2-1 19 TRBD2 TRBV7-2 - TGTGCCAGCAGCTCAACATACCTAGCGGGGGGGCTTGTTATTAATGAGCAGTTCTTC CASSSTYLAGGLVINEQFF
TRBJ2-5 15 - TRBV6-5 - TGTGCCAGCACCCAACTCCGGGGGCTCCAAGAGACCCAGTACTTC CASTQLRGLQETQYF
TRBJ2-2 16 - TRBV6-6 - TGTGCCAGCAGCTACGGGACAACAACGAACACCGGGGAGCTGTTTTTT CASSYGTTTNTGELFF
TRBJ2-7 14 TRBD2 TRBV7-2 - TGTGCCAGCAGCTTAGGTACTAGCGGGAACCAGCAGTACTTC CASSLGTSGNQQYF
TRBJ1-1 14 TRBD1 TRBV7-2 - TGTGCCAGCAGCTTAGGGGACAGGGTGGGGCAAGCTTTCTTT CASSLGDRVGQAFF
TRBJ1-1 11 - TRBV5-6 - TGTGCCAGCAGCTTCCAGGGTCCTTCTTTCTTT CASSFQGPSFF
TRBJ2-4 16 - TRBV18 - TGTGCCAGCTCACCAATGGCGTCTCTAGCCAAAAACATTCAGTACTTC CASSPMASLAKNIQYF
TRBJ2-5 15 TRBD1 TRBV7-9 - TGTGCCAGCAGCTATACGGGACAGAAGCAAGAGACCCAGTACTTC CASSYTGQKQETQYF
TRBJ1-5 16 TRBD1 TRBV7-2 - TGTGCCAGCAGCTCCCCGGGACAGGGAAGCAATCAGCCCCAGCATTTT CASSSPGQGSNQPQHF
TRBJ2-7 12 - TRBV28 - TGTGCCACCGAGGAGGGTACCTACGAGCAGTACTTC CATEEGTYEQYF
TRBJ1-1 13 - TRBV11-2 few TGTGCCAGCAGCTTCCGTGGGGGCACTGAAGCTTTCTTT CASSFRGGTEAFF
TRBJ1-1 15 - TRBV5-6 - TGTGCCAGCAGCTTGAGGGGGGTACGGGTGACTGAAGCTTTCTTT CASSLRGVRVTEAFF
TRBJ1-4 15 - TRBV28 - TGTGCCAGCAGTATCAGACGGGGAACTAATGAAAAACTGTTTTTT CASSIRRGTNEKLFF
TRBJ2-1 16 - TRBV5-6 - TGTGCCAGCAGCTTAGGACCCTTAGGCTCCTACAATGAGCAGTTCTTC CASSLGPLGSYNEQFF
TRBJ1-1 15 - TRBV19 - TGTGCCAGTAGTATCGGAGGGGCCAGTTTTACTGAAGCTTTCTTT CASSIGGASFTEAFF
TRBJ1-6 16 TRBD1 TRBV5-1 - TGCGCCAGCAGCTCTGATCCGGGACAGGGCTATTCACCCCTCCACTTT CASSSDPGQGYSPLHF
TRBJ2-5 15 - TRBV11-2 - TGTGCCAGCAGCTTAGTCGAATGGTACCAAGAGACCCAGTACTTC CASSLVEWYQETQYF
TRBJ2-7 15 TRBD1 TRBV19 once TGTGCCAGTAGTATAGGGGGGACAGGGTTCGACGAGCAGTACTTC CASSIGGTGFDEQYF
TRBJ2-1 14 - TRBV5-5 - TGTGCCAGCAGCTTACGGGGACCCTACAATGAGCAGTTCTTC CASSLRGPYNEQFF
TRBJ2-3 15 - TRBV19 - TGTGCCAGTAGAGAACAGGGATTCAGCACAGATACGCAGTATTTT CASREQGFSTDTQYF
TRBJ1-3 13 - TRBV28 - TGTGCCAGCAACAAAGACAGAGGAAACACCATATATTTT CASNKDRGNTIYF
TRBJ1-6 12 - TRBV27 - TGTGCCAGCAGTCAACAGAGGTCACCCCTCCACTTT CASSQQRSPLHF
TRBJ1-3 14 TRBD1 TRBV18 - TGTGCCAGCTCACCGGGACAGGGTGGATACACCATATATTTT CASSPGQGGYTIYF
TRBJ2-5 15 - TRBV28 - TGTGCCAGCAGCTCATTCGACAGGAGAGGAGAGACCCAGTACTTC CASSSFDRRGETQYF
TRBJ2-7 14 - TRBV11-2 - TGTGCCAGCAGCCAGACACGGGGCCCTTACGAGCAGTACTTC CASSQTRGPYEQYF
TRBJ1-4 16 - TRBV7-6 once TGTGCCAGCAGCTTAACGACAACCCCCCGTAATGAAAAACTGTTTTTT CASSLTTTPRNEKLFF
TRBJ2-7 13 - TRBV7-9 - TGTGCCAGCAGCAAAACTGGAACCTACGAGCAGTACTTC CASSKTGTYEQYF
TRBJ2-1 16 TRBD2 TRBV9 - TGTGCCAGCAGCGAGCCTATCGGGACTAATTACAATGAGCAGTTCTTC CASSEPIGTNYNEQFF
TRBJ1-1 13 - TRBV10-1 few TGCGCCAGCAGTGAGGGGTTGAACACTGAAGCTTTCTTT CASSEGLNTEAFF
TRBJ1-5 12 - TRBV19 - TGTGCCAGTAGACAGGCCTCGGAGCCCCAGCATTTT CASRQASEPQHF
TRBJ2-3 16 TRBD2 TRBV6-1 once TGTGCCAGCAGTGAGGGCGGGGGGGCCTCGGGTGTTACGCAGTATTTT CASSEGGGASGVTQYF
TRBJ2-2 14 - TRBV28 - TGTGCCAGCATACGAGAGGCGAACACCGGGGAGCTGTTTTTT CASIREANTGELFF
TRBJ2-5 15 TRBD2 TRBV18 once TGTGCCAGCTCACCACCACTAGCGGGAGGAGAGACCCAGTACTTC CASSPPLAGGETQYF
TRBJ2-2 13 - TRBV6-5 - TGTGCCAGCAGACAGGCTAACACCGGGGAGCTGTTTTTT CASRQANTGELFF
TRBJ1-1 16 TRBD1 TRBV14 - TGTGCCAGCAGCCGGCAGACAGGGGCCTCGAACACTGAAGCTTTCTTT CASSRQTGASNTEAFF
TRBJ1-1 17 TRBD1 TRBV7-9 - TGTGCCAGCAGCTTGATTGGGACAGGGGCCCAGAACACTGAAGCTTTCTTT CASSLIGTGAQNTEAFF
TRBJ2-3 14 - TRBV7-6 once TGTGCCAGCAGCTTAAACACCCGCCAAGATACGCAGTATTTT CASSLNTRQDTQYF
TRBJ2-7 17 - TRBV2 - TGTGCCAGCGCCTGGCCCGAGGCAGGGATTCTCTCCTACGAGCAGTACTTC CASAWPEAGILSYEQYF
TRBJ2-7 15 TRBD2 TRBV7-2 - TGTGCCAGCAGTAAGGGACTAGCGGGAGGACGCGAGCAGTACTTC CASSKGLAGGREQYF
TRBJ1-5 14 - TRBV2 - TGTGCCAGCAGTTCCTACGGAACCAATCAGCCCCAGCATTTT CASSSYGTNQPQHF
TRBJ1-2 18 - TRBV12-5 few TGTGCTAGTGGCCAAGGGACTATCTGGCGGGGCGATGACTATGGCTACACCTTC CASGQGTIWRGDDYGYTF
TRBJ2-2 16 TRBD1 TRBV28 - TGTGCCAGCAGTTCACCGGGACAGGGGCCCACCGGGGAGCTGTTTTTT CASSSPGQGPTGELFF
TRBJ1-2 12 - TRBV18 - TGTGCCAGCTCAGAGCAAGACGGGGGCTACACCTTC CASSEQDGGYTF
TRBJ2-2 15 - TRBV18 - TGTGCCAGCTCACCGCTTCGGGGGAGCACCGGGGAGCTGTTTTTT CASSPLRGSTGELFF
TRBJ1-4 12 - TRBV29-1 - TGCAGCGTTGAAGGGTCCGCTGAAAAACTGTTTTTT CSVEGSAEKLFF
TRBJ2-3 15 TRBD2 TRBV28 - TGTGCCAGCAGTTTCCTAGCGGGAGGGCCTATCCCGCAGTATTTT CASSFLAGGPIPQYF
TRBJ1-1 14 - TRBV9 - TGTGCCAGCAGCGTGGGACCTCTGAACACTGAAGCTTTCTTT CASSVGPLNTEAFF
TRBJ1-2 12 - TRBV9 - TGTGCCAGCAGCGTAGGGGACTATGGCTACACCTTC CASSVGDYGYTF
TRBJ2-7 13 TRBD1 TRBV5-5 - TGTGCCAGCAGCCTGTGGACAGGGACCGAGCAGTACTTC CASSLWTGTEQYF
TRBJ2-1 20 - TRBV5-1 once TGCGCCAGCAGCTTGGGAATGGTGCGGGGTCAGACCCATGATTACAATGAGCAGTTCTTC CASSLGMVRGQTHDYNEQFF
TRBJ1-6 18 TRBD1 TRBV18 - TGTGCCAGCTCACTAAAGTCGAACAGGGGTCCATATAATTCACCCCTCCACTTT CASSLKSNRGPYNSPLHF
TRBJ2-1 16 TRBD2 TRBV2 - TGTGCCAGCAGTGAAGAGAAGTCTAGCGGGGTAGATGAGCAGTTCTTC CASSEEKSSGVDEQFF
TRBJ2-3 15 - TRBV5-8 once TGTGCCAGCAGCCCACGAGGGCAATGGACAGATACGCAGTATTTT CASSPRGQWTDTQYF
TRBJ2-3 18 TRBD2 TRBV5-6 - TGTGCCAGCAGCTTTACCGAGGGACTAGCGGGAAGGGCAGATACGCAGTATTTT CASSFTEGLAGRADTQYF
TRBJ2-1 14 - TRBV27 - TGTGCCAGCAATCCGTCCAGCCGTTTCAATGAGCAGTTCTTC CASNPSSRFNEQFF
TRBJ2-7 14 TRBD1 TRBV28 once TGTGCCAGCATCGAACAGGGGGCTCTTTACGAGCAGTACTTC CASIEQGALYEQYF
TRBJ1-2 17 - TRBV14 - TGTGCCAGCAGCGCCCGACCGGGACCCGCCAATGTATATGGCTACACCTTC CASSARPGPANVYGYTF
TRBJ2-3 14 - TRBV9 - TGTGCCAGCGTTTGGGCGGAGGGGACAGATACGCAGTATTTT CASVWAEGTDTQYF
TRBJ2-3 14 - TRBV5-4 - TGTGCCAGCAGCAAGGGACTGTTCACAGATACGCAGTATTTT CASSKGLFTDTQYF